This TCR beta chain is from a study of blood T cell repertoires in COVID-19. Some clones are missing from TCRdb's copy, which holds only in-frame ones; the method was immunoSEQ multiplex PCR. Of some 380,000 clones listed, approximately 87% are singletons. Adults between about 18 and 89 years of age took part from 24 US areas. This clone was picked up one time. Sequenced input: PBMCs or T cells enriched from blood (not recorded which). The receptor was derived from a man aged 30-40 years who had recovered from COVID-19.

The CDR3: CASSLVVLGGHSPLHF. The DNA of the CDR3 is TGTGCCAGCAGCTTAGTTGTTCTCGGGGGACATTCACCCCTCCACTTT. The rearrangement uses TRBV7-2 and TRBJ1-6, with D perhaps matching TRBD1 (5 bases). Germline V gene data show CDR1 as SGHTA and CDR2 as FQGNSA. Trimming removed 1 base from V and 8 bases from J, with 15 bases in between. This CDR3 comprises 16 residues.